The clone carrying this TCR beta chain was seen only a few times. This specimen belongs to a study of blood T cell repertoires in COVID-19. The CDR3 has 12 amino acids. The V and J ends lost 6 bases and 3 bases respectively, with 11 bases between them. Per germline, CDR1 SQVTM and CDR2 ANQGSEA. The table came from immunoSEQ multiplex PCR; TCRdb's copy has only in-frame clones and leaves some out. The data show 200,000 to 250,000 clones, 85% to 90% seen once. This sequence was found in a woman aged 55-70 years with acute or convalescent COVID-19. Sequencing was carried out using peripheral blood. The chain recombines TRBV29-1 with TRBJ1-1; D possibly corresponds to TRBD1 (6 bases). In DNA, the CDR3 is TGCAGCGTAGTTCGGACAGACACTGAAGCTTTCTTT. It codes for CSVVRTDTEAFF.